This T cell receptor beta chain was sequenced for a study of cytotoxic CD8 clonotypes in ibrutinib-treated CLL. Study information: In all, 10 to 11 patients were relapsed/refractory, around 15 were treatment-naive and 17 to 18 were IGHV unmutated. Among responders, around 25 were partial and 2 complete; after median roughly 66 months, around 14 stayed remitted and some twelve progressed.

This table comes from immunoSEQ multiplex PCR, and its TCRdb copy is limited to in-frame clones, with some not included. The sample includes around 20,000 clones, roughly 80% of them seen just once. V shed 2 bases and J shed 4 bases, with 12 bases lying between them. The CDR3 runs to 14 residues. Germline loops: CDR1 MNHEY, CDR2 SVGAGI. This clone was seen only once. Source: PBMCs, taken before ibrutinib treatment. The clonotype was recovered from a human donor with chronic lymphocytic leukemia. The V gene is TRBV6-5, the J gene TRBJ2-7; no clear D. The CDR3 loop is CASSYRSGLYEQYF. The CDR3 bases are TGTGCCAGCAGTTACAGGTCAGGTTTATACGAGCAGTACTTC.